Described below is a single T cell receptor beta chain sequence and its context. This entry comes from a study of blood T cell repertoires in COVID-19. The CDR3 loop spans 13 amino acids. Trimming pared 4 bases from V and 11 bases from J, leaving 20 bases between. Germline-derived CDR1 and CDR2 are SQVTM and ANQGSEA. Assay used: immunoSEQ multiplex PCR; TCRdb lists only in-frame clones, some missing. The sample holds about 200,000 clones, 70% to 90% seen once. Sequencing was done on a sample of peripheral blood. The receptor comes from a man in his forties or fifties with acute or convalescent COVID-19. The chain carries TRBV29-1 and TRBJ1-1, with D possibly matching TRBD1 (5 bases). The CDR3 DNA follows: TGCAGCGTTGGAATTGGAGGGGCTCGAGACGCTTTCTTT. Its protein is CSVGIGGARDAFF. Full variable domain (outside the CDR3, taken from reference TRBV29-1 and TRBJ1-1): SAVISQKPSRDICQRGTSLTIQCQVDSQVTMMFWYRQQPGQSLTLIATANQGSEATYESGFVIDKFPISRPNLTFSTLTVSNMSPEDSSIYLCSVGIGGARDAFFGQGTRLTVV.